This T cell receptor beta chain was sequenced in a study of vaccination and CD4 T cells after COVID-19. Across the study: Timing of post-vaccine sample collection was a median about 72 days after dose two, with a range of 14 to 241.

V lost 2 bases and J lost 8, with 16 bases in between. CDR1 and CDR2 from the germline V gene are SNHLY and FYNNEI. The CDR3 length is 15 residues. Documented treatment: roughly 11-day PBMC culture with coronavirus spike peptide pools or control peptides (ViraFEST assay). The sample holds one count of this clonotype. As yet, its antigen is unknown. Once obtained from cultured CD4+ T cells, the DNA was sequenced using the Oncomine TCR Beta short-read assay. A single record per CDR3 protein comes from TCRdb applying MiXCR to the PCR reads. The table has fewer than 10,000 distinct CDR3 sequences, about 56% seen once.

The chain is built from TRBV2 and TRBJ2-1; D is uncertain. Material for sequencing was CD4+ T cells from blood, cultured in vitro. This clonotype was sampled from a human donor who had recovered from COVID-19. The CDR3 coding sequence is TGTGCCAGCAGTGAACGGGCGGCAAGGTTGGATGAGCAGTTCTTC. It translates to CASSERAARLDEQFF.